The source of this TCR beta chain is a study of T cell responses to AZD1222 COVID-19 vaccine. The wider study: Second-dose timings of about 4 or about 12 weeks were pooled. Findings and limits, study-wide: Vaccine-related CD4 TCRs covered spike, predominating at 160-218 and 743-854. Spike-specific TCR depth and breadth grew after two AZD1222 doses.

Using immunoSEQ multiplex PCR, the repertoire was profiled, and TCRdb retains in-frame clones only, with some absent. The sample records 92,000 or so clones, 80% to 90% being singletons. With regard to this clone: Its target is unknown.

CDR1 and CDR2 (germline): SGDLS, YYNGEE. There are 15 residues in the CDR3. The V segment lost 3 bases and the J segment 10 bases; nucleotides outside the gene matches: 10. This receptor was obtained from an adult in good health. J is TRBJ1-6 and V is TRBV9; the match to TRBD1 covers 7 bases. Sequences were derived from peripheral blood, sampled on day 0 of AZD1222 vaccination. The CDR3 loop is CASSAKTGWGSPLHF. DNA for the CDR3: TGTGCCAGCAGCGCCAAGACAGGGTGGGGATCACCCCTCCACTTT.